What follows describes a single T cell receptor beta chain. Measured with immunoSEQ multiplex PCR; TCRdb has only the in-frame clones, and not every one. Counted here are some 45,000 clones, 91% occurring once; the ten biggest clones make up approximately 4.4%. The data derive from a study of graft-versus-host responses after intestinal transplantation. Germline CDR1 reads LGHNA; CDR2 reads YSLEER. V was pared by 0 bases and J by 2 bases, with 12 bases of the junction left unmatched. This CDR3 is 19 amino acids long. The sample consisted of PBMCs, taken 524 days after transplant. The origin of this receptor is a human patient who received an intestinal transplant, so some T cells may come from the graft donor. The chain couples TRBV4-3 to TRBJ2-1, with 8 bases identical to TRBD2. The CDR3 sequence is CASSQEVASGFSAYNEQFF. DNA for the CDR3: TGCGCCAGCAGCCAAGAGGTGGCTAGCGGGTTCTCCGCCTACAATGAGCAGTTCTTC.